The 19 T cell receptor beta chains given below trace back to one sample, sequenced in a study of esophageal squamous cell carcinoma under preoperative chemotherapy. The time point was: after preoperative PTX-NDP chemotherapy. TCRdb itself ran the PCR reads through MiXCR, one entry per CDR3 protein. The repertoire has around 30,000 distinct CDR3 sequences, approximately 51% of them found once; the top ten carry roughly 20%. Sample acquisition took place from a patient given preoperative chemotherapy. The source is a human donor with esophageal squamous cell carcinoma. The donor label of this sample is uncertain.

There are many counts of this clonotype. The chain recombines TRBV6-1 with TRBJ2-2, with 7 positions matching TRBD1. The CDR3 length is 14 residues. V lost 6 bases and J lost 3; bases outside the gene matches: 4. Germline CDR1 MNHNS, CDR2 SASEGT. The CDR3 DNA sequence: TGTGCCAGCAGCAGAGGACAGGACACCGGGGAGCTGTTTTTT. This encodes CASSRGQDTGELFF.

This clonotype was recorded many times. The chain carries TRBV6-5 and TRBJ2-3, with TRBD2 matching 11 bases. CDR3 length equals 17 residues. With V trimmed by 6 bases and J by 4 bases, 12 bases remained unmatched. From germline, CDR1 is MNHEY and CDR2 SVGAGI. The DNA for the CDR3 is TGTGCCAGCAGGGTTGGTAGCGGGGGGGCCGGAGCAGATACGCAGTATTTT. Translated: CASRVGSGGAGADTQYF.

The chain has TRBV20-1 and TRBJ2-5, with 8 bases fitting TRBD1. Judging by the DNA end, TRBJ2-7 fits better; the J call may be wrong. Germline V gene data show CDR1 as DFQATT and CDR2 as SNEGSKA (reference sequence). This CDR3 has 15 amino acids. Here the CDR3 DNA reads TGCAGTGCTAGATCGTACCAAGGACAGGGATCCGAGCAGTACTTC. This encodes CSARSYQGQGSEQYF.

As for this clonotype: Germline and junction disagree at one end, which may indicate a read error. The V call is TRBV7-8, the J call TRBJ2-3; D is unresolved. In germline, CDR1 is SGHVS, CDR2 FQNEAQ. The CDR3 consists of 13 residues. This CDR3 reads CASSLGSKDMQYF. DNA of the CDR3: TGTGCCAGCAGCTTAGGTTCCAAAGATATGCAGTATTTC.

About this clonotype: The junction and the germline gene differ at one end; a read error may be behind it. CDR3 DNA: TGTGCTAGCAGCCTTGGACCCACAGATACGCAGTATTTT. As protein: CASSLGPTDTQYF. This chain uses TRBV7-7 with TRBJ2-3; D remains ambiguous. The germline gives CDR1 SSHAT, CDR2 FNYEAQ (reference sequence). The CDR3 covers 13 residues.

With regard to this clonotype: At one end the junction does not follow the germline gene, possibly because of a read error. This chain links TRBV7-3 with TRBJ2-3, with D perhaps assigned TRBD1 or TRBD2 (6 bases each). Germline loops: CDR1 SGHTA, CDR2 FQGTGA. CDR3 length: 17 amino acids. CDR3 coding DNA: TGTGCCAGCTGCGCCAAACTGGGGGGCGGTGACGGAGAGACGCAGTACTTT. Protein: CASCAKLGGGDGETQYF. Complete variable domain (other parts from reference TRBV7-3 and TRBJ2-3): GAGVSQTPSNKVTEKGKYVELRCDPISGHTALYWYRQSLGQGPEFLIYFQGTGAADDSGLPNDRFFAVRPEGSVSTLKIQRTERGDSAVYLCASCAKLGGGDGETQYFGPGTRLTVL.

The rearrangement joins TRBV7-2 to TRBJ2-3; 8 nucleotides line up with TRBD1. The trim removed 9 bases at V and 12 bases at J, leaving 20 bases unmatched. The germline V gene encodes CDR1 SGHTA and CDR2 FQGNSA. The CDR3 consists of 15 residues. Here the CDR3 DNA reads TGTGCCAGGGGGTACGGGCAGGGGGCTCGAGAGACCCAGTATTTT. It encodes CARGYGQGARETQYF.

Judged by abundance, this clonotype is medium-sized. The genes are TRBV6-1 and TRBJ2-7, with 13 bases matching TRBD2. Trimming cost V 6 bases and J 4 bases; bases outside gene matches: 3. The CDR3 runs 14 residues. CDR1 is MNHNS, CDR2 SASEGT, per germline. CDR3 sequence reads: CASREGLAGYEQYF. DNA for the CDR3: TGTGCCAGCAGGGAGGGACTAGCGGGGTACGAGCAGTACTTC.

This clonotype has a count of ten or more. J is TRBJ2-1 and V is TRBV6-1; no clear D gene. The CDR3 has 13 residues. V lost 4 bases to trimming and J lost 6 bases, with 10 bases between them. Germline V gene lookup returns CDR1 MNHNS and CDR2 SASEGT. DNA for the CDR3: TGTGCCAGCAGTGTTTCCCCTGCCAATGAGCAGTTCTTC. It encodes CASSVSPANEQFF.

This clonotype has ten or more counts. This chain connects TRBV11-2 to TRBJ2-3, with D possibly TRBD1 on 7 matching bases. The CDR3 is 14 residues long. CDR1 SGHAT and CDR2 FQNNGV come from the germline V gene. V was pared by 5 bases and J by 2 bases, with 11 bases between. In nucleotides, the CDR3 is TGTGCCAGCAGCGCCAGGGGGGACACAGATACGCAGTATTTT. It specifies CASSARGDTDTQYF.

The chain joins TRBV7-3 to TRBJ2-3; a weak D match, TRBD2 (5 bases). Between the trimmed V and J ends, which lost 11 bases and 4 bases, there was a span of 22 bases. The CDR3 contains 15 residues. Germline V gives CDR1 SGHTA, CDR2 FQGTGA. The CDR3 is CAAGQGSLDPDTQYF. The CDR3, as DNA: TGTGCCGCGGGCCAAGGGAGTCTCGACCCAGATACGCAGTATTTT.

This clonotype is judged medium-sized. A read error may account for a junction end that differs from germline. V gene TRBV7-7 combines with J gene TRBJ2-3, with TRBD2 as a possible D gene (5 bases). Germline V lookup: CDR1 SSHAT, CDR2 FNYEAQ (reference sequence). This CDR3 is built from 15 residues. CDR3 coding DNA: TGTGCTAGCAGCTCCGGTGCCGGGGGCACAGATACGCAGTATTTT. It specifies CASSSGAGGTDTQYF.

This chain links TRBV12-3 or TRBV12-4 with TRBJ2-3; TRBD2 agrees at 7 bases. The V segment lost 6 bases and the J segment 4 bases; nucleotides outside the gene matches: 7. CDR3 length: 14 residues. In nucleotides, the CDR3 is TGTGCCAGCAGCCGGGAGGTGAGATCAGATACGCAGTATTTT. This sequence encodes CASSREVRSDTQYF.

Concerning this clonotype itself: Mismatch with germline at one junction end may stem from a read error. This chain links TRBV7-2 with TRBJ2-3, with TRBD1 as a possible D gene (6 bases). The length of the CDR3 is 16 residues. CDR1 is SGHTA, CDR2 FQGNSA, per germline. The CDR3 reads CASSGRWGQRTDTQYF. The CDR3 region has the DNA TGTGCCAGCAGCGGTCGTTGGGGGCAACGCACAGATACCCAGTATTTT.

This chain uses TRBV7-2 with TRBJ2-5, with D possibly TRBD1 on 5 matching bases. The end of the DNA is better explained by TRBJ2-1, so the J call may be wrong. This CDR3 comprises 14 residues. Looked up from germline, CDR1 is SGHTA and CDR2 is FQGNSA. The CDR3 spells CASSPGAGPETQFF. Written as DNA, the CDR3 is TGTGCCAGCAGCCCCGGCGCAGGGCCAGAGACCCAGTTCTTC.

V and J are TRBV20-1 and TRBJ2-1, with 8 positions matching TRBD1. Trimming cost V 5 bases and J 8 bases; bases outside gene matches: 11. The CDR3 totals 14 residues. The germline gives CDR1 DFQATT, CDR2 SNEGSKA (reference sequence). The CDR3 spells CSAPRTGNRDEQFF. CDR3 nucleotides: TGCAGTGCTCCCAGGACAGGGAATCGGGATGAGCAGTTCTTC.

The DNA for the CDR3 is TGTGCCAGCAGTTACGGAAAAGGAGAGACCCAGTTCTTC. This codes for CASSYGKGETQFF. J is TRBJ2-1 and V is TRBV6-2 or TRBV6-3; no firm D call. Germline loops: CDR1 MNHEY, CDR2 SVGEGT. The CDR3 spans 13 residues. V lost 2 bases to trimming and J lost 13 bases, with 15 bases between them.

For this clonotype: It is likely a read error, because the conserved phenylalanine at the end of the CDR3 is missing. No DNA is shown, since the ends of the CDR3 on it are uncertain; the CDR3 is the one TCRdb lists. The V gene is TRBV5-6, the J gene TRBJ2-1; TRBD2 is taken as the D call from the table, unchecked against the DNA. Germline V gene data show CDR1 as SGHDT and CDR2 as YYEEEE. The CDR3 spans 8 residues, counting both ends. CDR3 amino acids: CASSFLAG.

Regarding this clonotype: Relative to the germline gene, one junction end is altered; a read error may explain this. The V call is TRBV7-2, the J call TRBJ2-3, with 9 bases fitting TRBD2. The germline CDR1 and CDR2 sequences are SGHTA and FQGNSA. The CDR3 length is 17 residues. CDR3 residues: CASSSVPGGGDQETQYF. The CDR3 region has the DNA TGTGCCAGCAGCTCGGTGCCTGGCGGGGGGGACCAAGAGACCCAGTACTTT.